The 13 T cell receptor beta chains in this list originate from one sample, sequenced in a study of human thymus T cells (dated by TCRdb to the early 2020s). The library was produced with the immunoSEQ multiplex PCR assay. TCRdb re-hosts the immuneACCESS table, in-frame sequences only. Its copies lack some clones; in the studies checked, an unresolved V gene accounts for under half of them, and the cause for the rest is not known. For this sample there are roughly 77,000 clones; 90% to 95% appear just once. The ten largest clones represent under 0.04% of the sample. Thymus tissue was obtained as surgical resects removed during corrective cardiac surgery. The sample taken for sequencing was thymus tissue. The receptors here all came from a girl less than two years old with a congenital heart defect but otherwise immunologically healthy.

The chain joins TRBV4-2 to TRBJ1-5; D remains ambiguous. In germline, CDR1 is LGHNA, CDR2 YNFKEQ. Trimming cost V 1 base and J 3 bases, with 16 bases left between them. The CDR3 contains 17 residues. The DNA for the CDR3 is TGTGCCAGCAGCCAAGGGGAGGGCACCCGGGCCAATCAGCCCCAGCATTTT. Translating it yields CASSQGEGTRANQPQHF.

V gene TRBV6-1 combines with J gene TRBJ1-5; the D is unclear. V lost 3 bases and J 5 bases, leaving 11 bases between the germline ends. Germline CDR1 is MNHNS and CDR2 is SASEGT. The CDR3 contains 14 residues. This CDR3 reads CASSERESYQPQHF. The CDR3 DNA sequence: TGTGCCAGCAGTGAGAGGGAATCCTATCAGCCCCAGCATTTT.

The chain joins TRBV27 to TRBJ2-7; no firm D call. V was pared by 4 bases and J by 2 bases, with 18 bases between. This CDR3 contains 16 residues. Germline CDR1 is MNHEY and CDR2 is SMNVEV (reference sequence). The DNA of the CDR3 is TGTGCCAGCAGTTCGGTCGAAGGGTCCGCAACCTACGAGCAGTACTTC. Its translation: CASSSVEGSATYEQYF.

This clone appeared a single time. V and J are TRBV5-1 and TRBJ2-3; either TRBD1 or TRBD2 may fit D (5 bases each). The CDR3 has 12 amino acids. V gave up 7 bases and J gave up 5 bases, with 11 bases separating them. CDR1 SGHRS and CDR2 YFSETQ come from the germline V gene. The CDR3 is CASGPGGDTQYF. The CDR3 DNA reads TGCGCCAGCGGGCCTGGGGGAGATACGCAGTATTTT.

The V call is TRBV5-1, the J call TRBJ2-7; either TRBD1 or TRBD2 may supply D (5 bases each). The V and J ends lost 4 bases and 4 bases respectively, with 21 bases between them. Germline V gene lookup returns CDR1 SGHRS and CDR2 YFSETQ. This CDR3 is built from 16 residues. CDR3 residues: CASSAHGRDEKYEQYF. As DNA, the CDR3 is TGCGCCAGCAGCGCTCACGGACGGGACGAGAAATACGAGCAGTACTTC. Together with reference TRBV5-1 and TRBJ2-7, the CDR3 gives the full variable domain: KAGVTQTPRYLIKTRGQQVTLSCSPISGHRSVSWYQQTPGQGLQFLFEYFSETQRNKGNFPGRFSGRQFSNSRSEMNVSTLELGDSALYLCASSAHGRDEKYEQYFGPGTRLTVT.

This sequence joins TRBV19 and TRBJ1-5; possibly TRBD1 for D (5 bases). V lost 6 bases and J lost 3, with 18 bases in between. CDR1 and CDR2 from the germline V gene are LNHDA and SQIVND (reference sequence). This CDR3 is built from 16 residues. The CDR3 sequence is CASRRPSGPSNQPQHF. Written as DNA, the CDR3 is TGTGCCAGTAGAAGGCCTTCGGGACCCTCCAATCAGCCCCAGCATTTT.

The rearrangement uses TRBV4-1 and TRBJ1-5; D remains ambiguous. V lost 5 bases and J lost 6, with 20 bases in between. The CDR3 has 16 residues. Per the germline V gene, CDR1 is MGHRA and CDR2 is YSYEKL. The CDR3 region is CASSSLLGSASQPQHF. CDR3 coding DNA: TGCGCCAGCAGCTCCCTGTTGGGATCGGCGAGTCAGCCCCAGCATTTT.

The rearrangement uses TRBV7-2 and TRBJ1-2; possibly TRBD1 for D (6 bases). From germline, CDR1 is SGHTA and CDR2 FQGNSA. Trimming took off 10 bases at V and 7 bases at J, with 13 bases between the two ends. CDR3 length equals 11 residues. The CDR3 DNA reads as TGTGCCAACCGGGGAGGGGGTGGCTACACCTTC. It codes for CANRGGGGYTF.

This chain connects TRBV9 to TRBJ1-4; 7 bases align to TRBD1. This CDR3 contains 16 residues. V shed 4 bases, J shed 3 bases, and the junction held 9 bases outside the gene matches. Germline V gene lookup returns CDR1 SGDLS and CDR2 YYNGEE. The CDR3 sequence: CASSRTQDRPNEKLFF. The CDR3, as DNA: TGTGCCAGCAGCCGCACCCAGGACAGGCCTAATGAAAAACTGTTTTTT.

The chain is built from TRBV19 and TRBJ2-2; 12 bases are shared with TRBD2. CDR3 size: 18 residues. J lost 2 bases, V lost 8 bases, and 12 bases had no gene match. The germline V gene encodes CDR1 LNHDA and CDR2 SQIVND (reference sequence). The CDR3 sequence is CASWNGTSGRGNTGELFF. The DNA for the CDR3 is TGTGCCAGTTGGAACGGGACTAGCGGGCGGGGAAACACCGGGGAGCTGTTTTTT. The full variable domain, in which reference TRBV19 and TRBJ2-2 provide the parts outside the CDR3, is DGGITQSPKYLFRKEGQNVTLSCEQNLNHDAMYWYRQDPGQGLRLIYYSQIVNDFQKGDIAEGYSVSREKKESFPLTVTSAQKNPTAFYLCASWNGTSGRGNTGELFFGEGSRLTVL.

The chain combines TRBV28 with TRBJ2-5; TRBD1 matches 11 bases. V trimming: 8 bases; J trimming: 5 bases; junction bases outside the gene matches: 7. The CDR3 extends over 14 amino acids. Germline V gene lookup returns CDR1 MDHEN and CDR2 SYDVKM. The CDR3 DNA sequence: TGTGCCAGCTTGGACAGGGGGCGCGGGGAGACCCAGTACTTC. It specifies CASLDRGRGETQYF.

The rearrangement uses TRBV2 and TRBJ1-2; 8 bases fit TRBD1. Germline values: CDR1 SNHLY, CDR2 FYNNEI. CDR3 size: 12 residues. J lost 4 bases, V lost 10 bases, and 5 bases had no gene match. DNA for the CDR3: TGTGCCAAGGGAGACAGGGGCTATGGCTACACCTTC. Protein: CAKGDRGYGYTF.

CDR3 residues: CASSPRSFIGTGDNYGYTF. The CDR3 DNA follows: TGTGCCAGCTCACCTCGGAGCTTCATCGGGACAGGAGACAACTATGGCTACACCTTC. The chain uses TRBV18 and TRBJ1-2; 8 bases match TRBD1. This CDR3 region has 19 residues. V dropped 3 bases and J dropped 2; count of bases not matched to a gene: 17. Germline V gene lookup returns CDR1 KGHSH and CDR2 LQKENI.